The 26 T cell receptor beta chains given below trace back to one sample, sequenced in a study of blood T cell repertoires in COVID-19. The method was immunoSEQ multiplex PCR; TCRdb's version includes in-frame clones alone and lacks a portion of them. This sample carries some 80,000 clones, 70% to 80% of them seen once, and the ten largest clones take 5% to 6%. The sample was peripheral blood. The source is a woman of 80 years or more with active or convalescent COVID-19.

The V gene is TRBV4-2, the J gene TRBJ1-1; D ambiguous. The CDR3 spans 15 residues. Germline lookup yields CDR1 LGHNA and CDR2 YNFKEQ. V dropped 0 bases and J dropped 1 base, with 9 bases sitting between them. Written as DNA, the CDR3 is TGTGCCAGCAGCCAAGAAAGTAGTTCGAACACTGAAGCTTTCTTT. This encodes CASSQESSSNTEAFF.

The chain recombines TRBV27 with TRBJ2-2; tentatively, D is TRBD1 (6 bases). CDR1 is MNHEY, CDR2 SMNVEV, per germline (reference sequence). V dropped 5 bases and J dropped 0 bases, with 25 bases sitting between them. This CDR3 spans 20 amino acids. The CDR3 protein is CASSTLIGPFRTANTGELFF. As DNA, the CDR3 is TGTGCCAGCAGTACCCTCATAGGACCCTTCAGGACAGCGAACACCGGGGAGCTGTTTTTT.

The CDR3 nucleotides are TGTGCCACCAGTGATTTCTTCCGGGGAGTGACTGAAGCTTTCTTT. It is translated as CATSDFFRGVTEAFF. The genes are TRBV24-1 and TRBJ1-1; D is uncertain. Germline-derived CDR1 and CDR2 are KGHDR and SFDVKD. V shed 1 base and J shed 5 bases, with 13 bases lying between them. The CDR3 covers 15 residues.

V and J are TRBV11-2 and TRBJ1-5; no definite D call. Germline-derived CDR1 and CDR2 are SGHAT and FQNNGV. Trimming removed 0 bases from V and 5 bases from J, with 11 bases in between. This CDR3 comprises 15 residues. The DNA for the CDR3 is TGTGCCAGCAGCTTAGATGGCGGTTTAGATCAGCCCCAGCATTTT. This translates into CASSLDGGLDQPQHF. Full variable domain (rest looked up from reference TRBV11-2 and TRBJ1-5): EAGVAQSPRYKIIEKRQSVAFWCNPISGHATLYWYQQILGQGPKLLIQFQNNGVVDDSQLPKDRFSAERLKGVDSTLKIQPAKLEDSAVYLCASSLDGGLDQPQHFGDGTRLSIL.

J is TRBJ2-5 and V is TRBV4-2; a weak D match, TRBD2 (7 bases). With 1 base removed from V and 3 bases from J, the gap between germline ends came to 15 bases. Germline CDR1 LGHNA, CDR2 YNFKEQ. This CDR3 comprises 16 residues. The CDR3 loop is CASSQGLAEGEETQYF. CDR3 nucleotide sequence: TGTGCCAGCAGCCAAGGTCTAGCGGAGGGGGAAGAGACCCAGTACTTC.

This clone is a singleton in its sample. The chain has TRBV28 and TRBJ2-7; 9 bases are a match to TRBD1. Germline values: CDR1 MDHEN, CDR2 SYDVKM. The CDR3 length is 16 residues. V lost 4 bases, J lost 6 bases, and 13 bases stayed unmatched. The DNA for the CDR3 is TGTGCCAGCAGTTCCCCACGGGACAGGGCGTCGGGCGAGCAGTACTTC. Translation: CASSSPRDRASGEQYF.

The rearrangement links TRBV4-3 to TRBJ2-3; unclear D gene. Per the germline V gene, CDR1 is LGHNA and CDR2 is YSLEER. CDR3 length equals 13 residues. Trimming removed 6 bases at V and 1 base at J, with 8 bases between. CDR3 amino acids: CASSHRGTDTQYF. The CDR3 coding sequence is TGCGCCAGCAGTCACCGGGGCACAGATACGCAGTATTTT.

The chain combines TRBV6-5 with TRBJ1-5, with TRBD1 as a possible D gene (5 bases). Trimming pared 0 bases from V and 2 bases from J, leaving 5 bases between. Germline V gene sequence: CDR1 MNHEY, CDR2 SVGAGI. This CDR3 region has 14 residues. The CDR3 DNA is TGTGCCAGCAGTTACTCAGGGGGCAATCAGCCCCAGCATTTT. Translated, it gives CASSYSGGNQPQHF.

The chain uses TRBV5-1 and TRBJ2-7, with 10 positions matching TRBD1. The germline V gene encodes CDR1 SGHRS and CDR2 YFSETQ. This CDR3 has 14 amino acids. With V trimmed by 4 bases and J by 2 bases, 3 bases remained unmatched. Here the CDR3 reads CASSRDRGTYEQYF. The CDR3, as DNA: TGCGCCAGCAGCCGGGACAGGGGAACCTACGAGCAGTACTTC.

V and J are TRBV10-2 and TRBJ1-4; D call uncertain. This CDR3 is 12 amino acids long. The germline V gene has CDR1 WSHSY and CDR2 SAAADI. Trimming pared 4 bases from V and 8 bases from J, leaving 8 bases between. The CDR3, as DNA: TGCGCCAGCAGTGCGACGGGGGAAAAACTGTTTTTT. As protein: CASSATGEKLFF.

The chain is built from TRBV27 and TRBJ2-6; unclear D gene. CDR3 size: 13 residues. V lost 6 bases and J lost 1, with 4 bases in between. Germline CDR1 reads MNHEY; CDR2 reads SMNVEV (reference sequence). CDR3 sequence reads: CASRSSGANVLTF. CDR3 in DNA: TGTGCCAGCAGGAGTTCTGGGGCCAACGTCCTGACTTTC.

V usage is TRBV28 and J usage is TRBJ2-1; 9 bases line up with TRBD1. The CDR3 totals 15 residues. The ends lost 5 bases at V and 4 bases at J; junction bases unmatched: 6. CDR1 is MDHEN and CDR2 is SYDVKM in the germline V gene. The CDR3 sequence is CASSTRQGGYNEQFF. The CDR3 coding sequence is TGTGCCAGCAGTACAAGACAGGGGGGGTACAATGAGCAGTTCTTC.

Only a few counts were recorded for this clone. V gene TRBV27 combines with J gene TRBJ2-1; TRBD2 aligns across 7 bases. Germline lookup yields CDR1 MNHEY and CDR2 SMNVEV (reference sequence). CDR3 length: 16 amino acids. The trim removed 6 bases at V and 4 bases at J, leaving 12 bases unmatched. The DNA for the CDR3 is TGTGCCAGCAGGTCTCAGGGTTGGGGGGGATACAATGAGCAGTTCTTC. Its protein is CASRSQGWGGYNEQFF.

The genes are TRBV28 and TRBJ1-1; D may be TRBD1 (5 bases). CDR1 and CDR2 (germline): MDHEN, SYDVKM. The length of the CDR3 is 10 residues. Between the trimmed V and J ends, which lost 10 bases and 9 bases, there was a span of 12 bases. This CDR3 reads CATGGKKAFF. CDR3 nucleotides: TGTGCCACCGGGGGGAAGAAAGCTTTCTTT.

This clone turned up a few times. The CDR3 here is CASSAWTEAFF. The CDR3 DNA reads TGTGCCAGCAGCGCGTGGACTGAAGCTTTCTTT. This rearrangement joins TRBV13 to TRBJ1-1, with D hard to call. This CDR3 is built from 11 residues. The V gene lost 5 bases and the J gene lost 5 bases, with 6 bases spanning the gap. Germline CDR1 PRHDT, CDR2 FYEKMQ (reference sequence).

The chain joins TRBV5-1 to TRBJ2-3; 8 nucleotides line up with TRBD1. The CDR3 totals 15 residues. Germline V gene data show CDR1 as SGHRS and CDR2 as YFSETQ. V was pared by 5 bases and J by 1 base, with 6 bases of the junction left unmatched. CDR3 sequence: CASRPGQGGTDTQYF. DNA for the CDR3: TGCGCCAGCAGACCTGGACAGGGAGGCACAGATACGCAGTATTTT.

This chain joins TRBV9 and TRBJ2-3; 10 nucleotides match TRBD2. This CDR3 region has 18 residues. The germline CDR1 and CDR2 sequences are SGDLS and YYNGEE. Losses at the gene ends were 2 bases for V and 1 base for J; bases not matched to a gene: 10. The CDR3 region is CASSVGRVGLAGTDTQYF. The CDR3 coding sequence is TGTGCCAGCAGCGTTGGGCGTGTAGGACTAGCGGGCACAGATACGCAGTATTTT.

The chain recombines TRBV6-5 with TRBJ2-5; possibly TRBD2 for D (7 bases). CDR1 is MNHEY, CDR2 SVGAGI, per germline. Deletions cut 2 bases from V and 5 bases from J, with 15 bases between. The CDR3 totals 15 residues. CDR3 sequence (DNA): TGTGCCAGCAGTTACGGGGGGGCACTCTCCGAGACCCAGTACTTC. Its translation: CASSYGGALSETQYF.

The chain recombines TRBV6-1 with TRBJ1-2; maybe TRBD1 (5 bases). This CDR3 region has 15 residues. Germline loops: CDR1 MNHNS, CDR2 SASEGT. V was shortened by 1 base and J by 1 base, with 10 bases between the two germline ends. The chain's CDR3 is CASSEDWGVNYGYTF. CDR3 bases: TGTGCCAGCAGTGAAGATTGGGGGGTTAACTATGGCTACACCTTC.

The chain joins TRBV6-5 to TRBJ2-3; no clear D. CDR3 length: 16 amino acids. V lost 3 bases, J lost 1 base, and 14 bases lay in between. Germline V lookup: CDR1 MNHEY, CDR2 SVGAGI. DNA of the CDR3: TGTGCCAGCAGTTATCTCGTATTTTCCGGCACAGATACGCAGTATTTT. The encoded protein is CASSYLVFSGTDTQYF.

The chain's CDR3 is CASSLGSGGENEQFF. The DNA of the CDR3 is TGTGCCAGCAGCTTGGGTAGCGGGGGGGAAAATGAGCAGTTCTTC. This chain links TRBV5-4 with TRBJ2-1, with 11 bases matching TRBD2. The germline gives CDR1 SGHNT, CDR2 YYREEE (reference sequence). This CDR3 spans 15 amino acids. The ends lost 0 bases at V and 7 bases at J; junction bases unmatched: 3.

The rearrangement uses TRBV7-2 and TRBJ2-5, with D perhaps matching TRBD2 (6 bases). This CDR3 contains 14 residues. Trimming removed 2 bases at V and 4 bases at J, with 11 bases between. From germline, CDR1 is SGHTA and CDR2 FQGNSA. The CDR3 DNA is TGTGCCAGCAGCTTATTGGGGGGAGGAGAGACCCAGTACTTC. It codes for CASSLLGGGETQYF. Together with reference TRBV7-2 and TRBJ2-5, the CDR3 gives the full variable domain: GAGVSQSPSNKVTEKGKDVELRCDPISGHTALYWYRQSLGQGLEFLIYFQGNSAPDKSGLPSDRFSAERTGGSVSTLTIQRTQQEDSAVYLCASSLLGGGETQYFGPGTRLLVL.

This clone was detected once. The J gene is TRBJ2-7, the V gene TRBV6-5, with D maybe TRBD1 (9 bases). The germline V and J ends were trimmed by 6 bases and 5 bases, with 20 bases remaining between them. This CDR3 is built from 15 residues. Per the germline V gene, CDR1 is MNHEY and CDR2 is SVGAGI. Here the CDR3 DNA reads TGTGCCAGCAGAGTAGCGGGACAGGGTAAGAACGAGCAGTACTTC. Protein: CASRVAGQGKNEQYF.

V is TRBV14 and J is TRBJ1-4; D gene uncertain. V lost 4 bases and J lost 8, with 17 bases in between. CDR3 size: 15 residues. Germline lookup yields CDR1 SGHDN and CDR2 FVKESK. The CDR3 sequence is CASSPGVISGEKLFF. The DNA for the CDR3 is TGTGCCAGCAGCCCCGGGGTCATCTCCGGGGAAAAACTGTTTTTT.

This sequence joins TRBV6-2 or TRBV6-3 and TRBJ2-2, with TRBD1 matching 9 bases. This CDR3 spans 16 amino acids. Germline V CDR1 and CDR2: MNHEY, SVGEGT. J was trimmed by 5 bases and V by 4 bases; bases with no gene match: 8. CDR3 sequence (DNA): TGTGCCAGCAGTTTCCCGGGACAGGGCCGGACCGGGGAGCTGTTTTTT. This encodes CASSFPGQGRTGELFF.

This clone has just a few counts. This chain links TRBV7-2 with TRBJ2-7; D is undetermined. Trimming took off 0 bases at V and 0 bases at J, with 6 bases between the two ends. The CDR3 is 14 amino acids. Germline CDR1 SGHTA, CDR2 FQGNSA. Here the CDR3 reads CASSLAGYSYEQYF. In DNA form, the CDR3 reads TGTGCCAGCAGCTTAGCCGGTTACTCCTACGAGCAGTACTTC.